A single sample is the source of the 7 T cell receptor beta chains below, sequenced in a study of T cell repertoires in cytomegalovirus infection. TCRdb re-called the reads through MiXCR, storing one row per CDR3 protein. The sample holds 400,000 to 550,000 distinct CDR3 sequences; about 11% are singletons and the top ten take roughly 10%. Sequenced: PBMCs. The receptors were gathered from a human donor in good health (CMV status not recorded). Some clones in this sample may be carry-over from other donors' samples.

This clonotype was seen repeatedly, ten times or more. The chain combines TRBV15 with TRBJ2-1, with a possible D match to TRBD2 (6 bases). Per the germline V gene, CDR1 is LNHNV and CDR2 is YYDKDF (reference sequence). The CDR3 has 16 residues. V lost 5 bases and J lost 3, with 17 bases in between. The CDR3 nucleotides read TGTGCCACCAGCCCGAGACGGGAGAGGTACTACAATGAGCAGTTCTTC. Its translation: CATSPRRERYYNEQFF.

This clonotype was observed many times. V is TRBV5-1 and J is TRBJ2-1; 8 bases map to TRBD1. Germline trimming cut 4 bases from V and 4 bases from J; bases unmatched to any gene: 13. CDR1 is SGHRS and CDR2 is YFSETQ in the germline V gene. The CDR3 runs 17 residues. CDR3 protein: CASSQDSPGQVYNEQFF. The CDR3 DNA sequence: TGCGCCAGCAGCCAAGACTCTCCGGGACAGGTTTACAATGAGCAGTTCTTC.

This clonotype was seen many times. The genes are TRBV15 and TRBJ2-1, with D perhaps TRBD1 (5 bases). V was cut by 5 bases and J by 6 bases, with 14 bases left in between. Germline CDR1 is LNHNV and CDR2 is YYDKDF (reference sequence). The CDR3 consists of 14 residues. The CDR3 reads CATSRPTVSNEQFF. DNA of the CDR3: TGTGCCACCAGCCGACCGACAGTGAGCAATGAGCAGTTCTTC. The entire variable domain, with the rest obtained from reference TRBV15 and TRBJ2-1, is as follows: DAMVIQNPRYQVTQFGKPVTLSCSQTLNHNVMYWYQQKSSQAPKLLFHYYDKDFNNEADTPDNFQSRRPNTSFCFLDIRSPGLGDTAMYLCATSRPTVSNEQFFGPGTRLTVL.

The chain carries TRBV7-3 and TRBJ2-1; D perhaps matches TRBD2 (5 bases). The V gene's germline CDR1 is SGHTA and CDR2 FQGTGA. V was cut by 6 bases and J by 5 bases, with 11 bases left in between. The CDR3 totals 13 residues. The CDR3 nucleotides are TGTGCCAGCAGACTGTCCGGGGACAATGAGCAGTTCTTC. It is translated as CASRLSGDNEQFF.

This clonotype was seen repeatedly, ten times or more. The V and J genes are TRBV10-3 and TRBJ2-1, with TRBD2 matching 8 bases. After removal of 2 bases from V and 2 bases from J, the junction contained 2 bases not matched to a gene. Germline values: CDR1 ENHRY, CDR2 SYGVKD. The CDR3 consists of 15 residues. The CDR3 DNA sequence: TGTGCCATCAGTGAGCGGGGGGGCCCCTACAATGAGCAGTTCTTC. It encodes CAISERGGPYNEQFF.

CDR3 loop: CALRVAGADTGELFF. The CDR3 DNA sequence: TGTGCCCTACGGGTAGCGGGAGCGGACACCGGGGAGCTGTTTTTT. The chain combines TRBV30 with TRBJ2-2; TRBD2 agrees at 9 bases. Per the germline V gene, CDR1 is GTSNPN and CDR2 is SVGIG (reference sequence). The CDR3 has 15 residues. Trimming cost V 8 bases and J 3 bases; bases outside gene matches: 10.

This clonotype showed up just a few times. The chain joins TRBV29-1 to TRBJ2-5; D unresolved. Per germline, CDR1 SQVTM and CDR2 ANQGSEA. CDR3 size: 14 residues. V was cut by 7 bases and J by 2 bases, with 17 bases left in between. DNA for the CDR3: TGCAGCGCCCGGGCGCGCGGAAGACAAGAGACCCAGTACTTC. Amino acids: CSARARGRQETQYF. The complete variable domain, with remaining parts taken from reference TRBV29-1 and TRBJ2-5, reads SAVISQKPSRDICQRGTSLTIQCQVDSQVTMMFWYRQQPGQSLTLIATANQGSEATYESGFVIDKFPISRPNLTFSTLTVSNMSPEDSSIYLCSARARGRQETQYFGPGTRLLVL.